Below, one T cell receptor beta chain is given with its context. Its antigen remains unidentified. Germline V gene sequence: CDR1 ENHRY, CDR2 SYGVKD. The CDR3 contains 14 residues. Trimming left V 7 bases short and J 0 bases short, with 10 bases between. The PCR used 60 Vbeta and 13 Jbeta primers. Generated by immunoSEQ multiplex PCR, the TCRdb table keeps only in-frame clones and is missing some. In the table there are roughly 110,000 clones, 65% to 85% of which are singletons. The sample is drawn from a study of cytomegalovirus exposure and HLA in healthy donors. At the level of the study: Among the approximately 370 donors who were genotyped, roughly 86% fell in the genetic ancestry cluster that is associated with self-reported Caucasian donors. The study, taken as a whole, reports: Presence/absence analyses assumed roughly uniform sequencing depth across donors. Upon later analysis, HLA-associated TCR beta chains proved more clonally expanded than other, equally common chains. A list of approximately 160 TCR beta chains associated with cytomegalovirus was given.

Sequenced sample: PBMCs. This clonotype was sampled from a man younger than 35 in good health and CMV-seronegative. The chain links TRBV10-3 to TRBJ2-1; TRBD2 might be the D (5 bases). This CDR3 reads CAITRDPSYNEQFF. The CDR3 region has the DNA TGTGCCATCACGAGGGATCCCTCCTACAATGAGCAGTTCTTC.